These 13 T cell receptor beta chains share one sample of origin, sequenced in a study of blood T cell repertoires in COVID-19. TCRdb's copy holds only in-frame clones and misses some; the assay was immunoSEQ multiplex PCR. The sample lists 65,000 to 70,000 clones; about 86% were seen once. The specimen was peripheral blood. Receptors originate from a man aged 35 to 55 with COVID-19, enrolled during active disease.

This rearrangement joins TRBV28 to TRBJ1-3, with no clear D. Trimming removed 4 bases at V and 5 bases at J, with 3 bases between. CDR3 length: 11 residues. Germline values: CDR1 MDHEN, CDR2 SYDVKM. The CDR3 sequence: CASSSRNTIYF. The DNA for the CDR3 is TGTGCCAGCAGTTCTAGAAACACCATATATTTT.

This rearrangement joins TRBV30 to TRBJ1-2; D is ambiguous. The CDR3 covers 14 residues. The germline V gene has CDR1 GTSNPN and CDR2 SVGIG (reference sequence). V dropped 1 base and J dropped 7 bases, with 16 bases sitting between them. The CDR3 spells CAWSGGRLIGGYTF. In DNA, the CDR3 is TGTGCCTGGAGTGGAGGTCGTTTGATCGGTGGCTACACCTTC.

The gene calls are TRBV5-1 and TRBJ1-1, with 8 bases identical to TRBD1. The V segment lost 2 bases and the J segment 1 base; nucleotides outside the gene matches: 4. The CDR3 length is 15 residues. Looked up from germline, CDR1 is SGHRS and CDR2 is YFSETQ. CDR3 protein: CASSFQGAGNTEAFF. CDR3 DNA sequence: TGCGCCAGCAGCTTCCAGGGGGCGGGGAACACTGAAGCTTTCTTT. The whole variable domain, remainder taken from reference TRBV5-1 and TRBJ1-1, is KAGVTQTPRYLIKTRGQQVTLSCSPISGHRSVSWYQQTPGQGLQFLFEYFSETQRNKGNFPGRFSGRQFSNSRSEMNVSTLELGDSALYLCASSFQGAGNTEAFFGQGTRLTVV.

This clone showed up just once. The gene calls are TRBV3-1 (or the pseudogene TRBV3-2) and TRBJ2-7; TRBD1 aligns across 11 bases. There are 14 residues in the CDR3. V was pared by 4 bases and J by 7 bases, with 6 bases of the junction left unmatched. The germline V gene has CDR1 LGHDT and CDR2 YNNKEL (reference sequence). The CDR3 DNA is TGTGCCAGCAGCCTCCGGGACAGGGGGTTGGAGCAGTACTTC. Its translation: CASSLRDRGLEQYF.

The chain carries TRBV9 and TRBJ1-5; 7 nucleotides agree with TRBD1. Trimming removed 3 bases from V and 1 base from J; junction bases left unmatched: 7. The CDR3 consists of 16 residues. Germline V gene lookup returns CDR1 SGDLS and CDR2 YYNGEE. DNA of the CDR3: TGTGCCAGCAGCGGAGGTGGGGACAGCAGCAATCAGCCCCAGCATTTT. The encoded protein is CASSGGGDSSNQPQHF. The whole variable domain, remainder taken from reference TRBV9 and TRBJ1-5, is DSGVTQTPKHLITATGQRVTLRCSPRSGDLSVYWYQQSLDQGLQFLIQYYNGEERAKGNILERFSAQQFPDLHSELNLSSLELGDSALYFCASSGGGDSSNQPQHFGDGTRLSIL.

The chain links TRBV15 to TRBJ2-5, with 9 bases identical to TRBD2. V was clipped by 4 bases and J by 4 bases; unmatched bases: 1. Germline V gives CDR1 LNHNV, CDR2 YYDKDF (reference sequence). CDR3 length equals 13 residues. CDR3 sequence: CATSTRGGETQYF. CDR3 in DNA: TGTGCCACCAGCACGCGGGGGGGAGAGACCCAGTACTTC.

The genes are TRBV19 and TRBJ2-3; perhaps TRBD1 as D (6 bases). CDR1 and CDR2 from the germline V gene are LNHDA and SQIVND (reference sequence). The CDR3 length is 14 residues. The ends were cut back, 10 bases at V and 1 base at J, with 15 bases in the middle. The CDR3 bases are TGTGCCACCTCACCGGACAGAGGCACAGATACGCAGTATTTT. Encoded protein: CATSPDRGTDTQYF.

This chain connects TRBV5-1 to TRBJ1-1; D uncertain. The CDR3 runs to 16 residues. Trimming shortened V by 2 bases and J by 1 base, and 15 bases separated the two germline ends. Germline V gene data show CDR1 as SGHRS and CDR2 as YFSETQ. The CDR3, as DNA: TGCGCCAGCAGCTTCTCCCAGCTAGGCGGGAACACTGAAGCTTTCTTT. This sequence encodes CASSFSQLGGNTEAFF.

A word on this clone: Relative to the germline gene, one junction end is altered; a read error may explain this. Other DNA sequences within the sample encode an identical CDR3. The rearrangement links TRBV4-1 to TRBJ1-2, with 8 nucleotides matching TRBD1. The CDR3 is 14 residues long. CDR1 and CDR2 from the germline V gene are MGHRA and YSYEKL. The CDR3 sequence: CASSLLGQGEDYTF. The CDR3 DNA reads TGTGCCAGCAGCCTGCTAGGACAGGGTGAAGACTACACCTTC.

This clone was found once. The rearrangement links TRBV6-5 to TRBJ2-7; D not resolved. CDR3 size: 16 residues. The germline gives CDR1 MNHEY, CDR2 SVGAGI. The ends were cut back, 2 bases at V and 2 bases at J, with 16 bases in the middle. CDR3 nucleotide sequence: TGTGCCAGCAGTTACAGCTTGGCAGGCAGGACCTACGAGCAGTACTTC. Amino acids: CASSYSLAGRTYEQYF.

This clone was counted a few times. The CDR3 DNA reads as TGCGCCAGCAGCTTGGCGGTCAGGGTGATTGACACTGAAGCTTTCTTT. It is translated as CASSLAVRVIDTEAFF. The chain is built from TRBV5-1 and TRBJ1-1, with a weak D call TRBD1 (5 bases). Deletions cut 0 bases from V and 3 bases from J, with 15 bases between. This CDR3 contains 16 residues. Per germline, CDR1 SGHRS and CDR2 YFSETQ. Together with reference TRBV5-1 and TRBJ1-1, the CDR3 gives the full variable domain: KAGVTQTPRYLIKTRGQQVTLSCSPISGHRSVSWYQQTPGQGLQFLFEYFSETQRNKGNFPGRFSGRQFSNSRSEMNVSTLELGDSALYLCASSLAVRVIDTEAFFGQGTRLTVV.

The chain combines TRBV3-1 (or the pseudogene TRBV3-2) with TRBJ2-3; D is perhaps TRBD2 (7 bases). In germline, CDR1 is LGHDT, CDR2 YNNKEL (reference sequence). Between the trimmed V and J ends, which lost 4 bases and 2 bases, there was a span of 22 bases. The CDR3 runs to 18 residues. The CDR3 coding sequence is TGTGCCAGCAGCCGGACAATGGGTGGGGGGGCGAACACAGATACGCAGTATTTT. This sequence encodes CASSRTMGGGANTDTQYF.

This chain joins TRBV5-1 and TRBJ1-6; D ambiguous. V lost 4 bases and J lost 7, with 9 bases in between. Germline V lookup: CDR1 SGHRS, CDR2 YFSETQ. The CDR3 covers 13 residues. In nucleotides, the CDR3 is TGCGCCAGCAGCCCCGCGGGAAATTCACCCCTCCACTTT. Translating it yields CASSPAGNSPLHF.